This T cell receptor beta chain was captured in a study of molecular identifiers for immune sequencing clone quantification. Findings and caveats of the study: Sizes of highly expanded clones could be underestimated through identical TCRs sharing a barcode.

This clonotype has at least ten counts. Its antigen is undetermined. TCRdb independently ran MiXCR on the PCR reads; one entry per CDR3 protein. The sample yields hundreds of thousands of distinct CDR3 sequences, 25% seen once. Germline CDR1 and CDR2: MNHEY and SVGEGT. V was clipped by 5 bases and J by 0 bases, with 10 bases between them. CDR3 size: 14 residues. This clonotype was obtained from a human donor in good health. Some libraries in this study had Jurkat cell RNA spiked in. Input material: naive CD8+ T cells from blood, with Jurkat cell RNA spiked in. Stated subset: FACS-sorted CD8+CD4-CCR7+CD45RA+ naive T cells. The chain links TRBV6-2 or TRBV6-3 to TRBJ1-1; D is unclear. CDR3 coding DNA: TGTGCCAGCAGTAAGATCGACCTGAACACTGAAGCTTTCTTT. It codes for CASSKIDLNTEAFF.